The 23 T cell receptor beta chains in this list originate from one sample, sequenced in a study of blood T cell repertoires in COVID-19. Method: immunoSEQ multiplex PCR; TCRdb's copy keeps in-frame clones and lacks some. The table shows a few hundred thousand clones, with around nine tenths occurring only once. Sequencing used peripheral blood. Source of these receptors: a woman in her thirties or forties who had recovered from COVID-19.

This chain joins TRBV7-2 and TRBJ1-1; possible D gene TRBD1, 5 bases. V was cut by 5 bases and J by 1 base, with 11 bases left in between. Germline V gives CDR1 SGHTA, CDR2 FQGNSA. The CDR3 runs to 14 residues. Written as DNA, the CDR3 is TGTGCCAGCAGCCCCCTCGGGGGGAACACTGAAGCTTTCTTT. It specifies CASSPLGGNTEAFF.

This rearrangement joins TRBV5-1 to TRBJ1-1; D is unresolved. V shed 4 bases and J shed 3 bases, with 16 bases lying between them. Germline V gene lookup returns CDR1 SGHRS and CDR2 YFSETQ. The CDR3 consists of 15 residues. The CDR3 bases are TGCGCCAGCAGCCCGGATGGTAAACGGGACACTGAAGCTTTCTTT. Translated: CASSPDGKRDTEAFF.

The rearrangement uses TRBV4-3 and TRBJ1-6; D is unresolved. V was cut by 3 bases and J by 7 bases, with 13 bases left in between. The CDR3 length is 15 residues. CDR1 and CDR2 from the germline V gene are LGHNA and YSLEER. CDR3 region: CASSQWGGLNSPLHF. The DNA of the CDR3 is TGCGCCAGCAGCCAGTGGGGAGGCCTGAATTCACCCCTCCACTTT.

V is TRBV11-3 and J is TRBJ1-2; 9 nucleotides agree with TRBD1. V was clipped by 5 bases and J by 4 bases; unmatched bases: 5. Germline CDR1 SGHNT, CDR2 YENEEA. The CDR3 extends over 14 amino acids. The CDR3 DNA is TGTGCCAGCAGCGCGATGGACAGGGGCTATGGCTACACCTTC. Protein: CASSAMDRGYGYTF.

The CDR3 is CASSVGPQQSNQPQHF. CDR3 sequence (DNA): TGTGCCAGCAGCGTAGGGCCCCAACAGAGCAATCAGCCCCAGCATTTT. The gene calls are TRBV9 and TRBJ1-5; D gene ambiguous. Germline values: CDR1 SGDLS, CDR2 YYNGEE. The CDR3 is 16 residues long. The V end was cut by 0 bases, the J end by 1 base, with 11 bases between.

The rearrangement joins TRBV10-3 to TRBJ2-1, with D maybe TRBD1 (6 bases). The CDR3 covers 15 residues. Trimming took off 0 bases at V and 9 bases at J, with 15 bases between the two ends. The V gene's germline CDR1 is ENHRY and CDR2 SYGVKD. The CDR3 loop reads CAISESVRGGSEQFF. Here the CDR3 DNA reads TGTGCCATCAGTGAGTCTGTCAGGGGTGGCTCTGAGCAGTTCTTC.

V usage is TRBV20-1 and J usage is TRBJ1-4; 8 nucleotides align to TRBD1. The length of the CDR3 is 15 residues. Losses at the gene ends were 3 bases for V and 7 bases for J; bases not matched to a gene: 10. The germline gives CDR1 DFQATT, CDR2 SNEGSKA (reference sequence). In DNA, the CDR3 is TGCAGTGCTAGTGGGCAGGGGGCGCTTAGTGAAAAACTGTTTTTT. Amino acid sequence: CSASGQGALSEKLFF.

The chain combines TRBV30 with TRBJ1-1; 8 nucleotides align to TRBD1. Losses at the gene ends were 2 bases for V and 3 bases for J; bases not matched to a gene: 17. The CDR3 extends over 18 amino acids. Germline V gene data show CDR1 as GTSNPN and CDR2 as SVGIG (reference sequence). The CDR3 spells CAWSPIGQGPKKDTEAFF. The CDR3 nucleotides are TGTGCCTGGAGTCCCATCGGACAGGGCCCGAAAAAGGACACTGAAGCTTTCTTT.

The chain is built from TRBV12-3 or TRBV12-4 and TRBJ2-1, with D maybe TRBD1 (5 bases). Trimming took off 6 bases at V and 8 bases at J, with 11 bases between the two ends. The CDR3 spans 12 residues. CDR3 amino acids: CASRGQGHEQFF. CDR3 DNA: TGTGCCAGCAGGGGGCAAGGCCATGAGCAGTTCTTC.

CDR3 sequence (DNA): TGTGCCTGGAGTGGGGGACTAGCGGGATGGTCCTACAATGAGCAGTTCTTC. This encodes CAWSGGLAGWSYNEQFF. The chain carries TRBV30 and TRBJ2-1; 13 nucleotides line up with TRBD2. V lost 1 base to trimming and J lost 1 base; unmatched junction nucleotides: 4. Germline lookup yields CDR1 GTSNPN and CDR2 SVGIG (reference sequence). This CDR3 spans 17 amino acids.

The chain uses TRBV6-6 and TRBJ2-1, with 10 bases fitting TRBD2. Trimming took 5 bases from V and 9 from J; bases not matched to a gene: 16. This CDR3 has 17 residues. In germline, CDR1 is MNHNY, CDR2 SVGAGI (reference sequence). The DNA of the CDR3 is TGTGCCAGCAGTCGACAGCAAGCGGGAGGGCCCCTGGGTGAGCAGTTCTTC. Protein product: CASSRQQAGGPLGEQFF.

The J gene is TRBJ1-2, the V gene TRBV7-2; no definite D call. The germline gives CDR1 SGHTA, CDR2 FQGNSA. The CDR3 has 16 residues. Trimming stripped 1 base from V and 1 base from J, with 13 bases between. The CDR3: CASSLGPGNSNYGYTF. The DNA for the CDR3 is TGTGCCAGCAGCTTAGGGCCGGGGAATAGTAACTATGGCTACACCTTC.

The chain uses TRBV7-2 and TRBJ1-2, with D possibly matching TRBD1 (5 bases). Germline loops: CDR1 SGHTA, CDR2 FQGNSA. V was pared by 0 bases and J by 8 bases, with 10 bases between. This CDR3 has 13 amino acids. In DNA form, the CDR3 reads TGTGCCAGCAGCTTAGCAGCCGGGGGAGGCTACACCTTC. It is translated as CASSLAAGGGYTF.

A remark on this clone: Additional DNA sequences in this sample encode the identical CDR3. This chain joins TRBV30 and TRBJ1-5; D possibly corresponds to TRBD1 (5 bases). Deletions cut 1 base from V and 4 bases from J, with 8 bases between. Germline lookup yields CDR1 GTSNPN and CDR2 SVGIG (reference sequence). CDR3 length equals 13 residues. CDR3 loop: CAWSGGRNQPQHF. Written as DNA, the CDR3 is TGTGCCTGGAGTGGGGGGAGGAATCAGCCCCAGCATTTT.

This chain links TRBV7-2 with TRBJ1-2; TRBD1 might be the D (5 bases). This CDR3 is built from 15 residues. Between the trimmed V and J ends, which lost 2 bases and 3 bases, there was a span of 13 bases. Germline V lookup: CDR1 SGHTA, CDR2 FQGNSA. The CDR3 reads CASSLRGGADYGYTF. The CDR3 DNA sequence: TGTGCCAGCAGCTTACGGGGAGGGGCGGACTATGGCTACACCTTC.

The chain is built from TRBV18 and TRBJ2-5; D is possibly TRBD2 (6 bases). The V gene lost 1 base and the J gene lost 4 bases, with 10 bases spanning the gap. Per germline, CDR1 KGHSH and CDR2 LQKENI. The length of the CDR3 is 14 residues. The CDR3 loop is CASSPRVGGETQYF. CDR3 DNA sequence: TGTGCCAGCTCACCACGGGTGGGAGGAGAGACCCAGTACTTC.

V usage is TRBV2 and J usage is TRBJ1-4; TRBD1 aligns across 11 bases. The V gene's germline CDR1 is SNHLY and CDR2 FYNNEI. Losses at the gene ends were 4 bases for V and 7 bases for J; bases not matched to a gene: 8. The CDR3 has 16 amino acids. The DNA of the CDR3 is TGTGCCAGCAGTGGGACAGGGGGCGCAGGGGGTGAAAAACTGTTTTTT. Protein sequence: CASSGTGGAGGEKLFF.

The chain is built from TRBV18 and TRBJ2-3; 11 bases agree with TRBD2. V dropped 3 bases and J dropped 0; count of bases not matched to a gene: 5. Germline lookup yields CDR1 KGHSH and CDR2 LQKENI. This CDR3 comprises 17 residues. CDR3 coding DNA: TGTGCCAGCTCACCCCTAGCGGGAGGATCCAGCACAGATACGCAGTATTTT. It translates to CASSPLAGGSSTDTQYF. The variable domain in full, completed from reference TRBV18 and TRBJ2-3, reads NAGVMQNPRHLVRRRGQEARLRCSPMKGHSHVYWYRQLPEEGLKFMVYLQKENIIDESGMPKERFSAEFPKEGPSILRIQQVVRGDSAAYFCASSPLAGGSSTDTQYFGPGTRLTVL.

This clone was recorded a few times. The rearrangement joins TRBV6-5 to TRBJ2-7, with TRBD1 as a possible D gene (6 bases). The CDR3 is made up of 13 amino acids. From germline, CDR1 is MNHEY and CDR2 SVGAGI. The V gene lost 6 bases and the J gene lost 0 bases, with 9 bases spanning the gap. CDR3 residues: CASSMTGSYEQYF. The CDR3 DNA follows: TGTGCCAGCAGCATGACAGGCTCCTACGAGCAGTACTTC.

This chain connects TRBV4-3 to TRBJ2-7; TRBD2 matches 7 bases. The V and J ends lost 3 bases and 2 bases, in that order; junction bases with no gene match: 16. CDR3 length: 18 residues. CDR1 and CDR2 (germline): LGHNA, YSLEER. The CDR3 protein is CASSHHRAPGTNTYEQYV. As DNA, the CDR3 is TGCGCCAGCAGCCATCACCGAGCCCCCGGGACTAACACCTACGAGCAGTACGTC.

The sample holds a few counts of this clone. This chain uses TRBV14 with TRBJ1-2; the match to TRBD1 covers 8 bases. The CDR3 is 13 residues long. V gave up 4 bases and J gave up 5 bases; unmatched junction bases: 3. CDR1 is SGHDN, CDR2 FVKESK, per germline. As DNA, the CDR3 is TGTGCCAGCAGCCGGACAGGGTGGTATGGCTACACCTTC. Encoded protein: CASSRTGWYGYTF.

The chain is built from TRBV27 and TRBJ1-1; D is perhaps TRBD1 (5 bases). The germline V and J ends were trimmed by 3 bases and 4 bases, with 12 bases remaining between them. The CDR3 sequence is 14 residues long. Germline lookup yields CDR1 MNHEY and CDR2 SMNVEV (reference sequence). The DNA for the CDR3 is TGTGCCAGCAGTTTGGGTCGGGGGTTCACTGAAGCTTTCTTT. It is translated as CASSLGRGFTEAFF.

There are a few counts of this clone. V gene TRBV7-2 combines with J gene TRBJ1-1; D is undetermined. This CDR3 region has 16 residues. CDR1 and CDR2 (germline): SGHTA, FQGNSA. V lost 1 base, J lost 6 bases, and 18 bases lay in between. CDR3 residues: CASSLGAAGGLAEAFF. In DNA, the CDR3 is TGTGCCAGCAGCTTAGGGGCCGCAGGAGGATTGGCTGAAGCTTTCTTT.